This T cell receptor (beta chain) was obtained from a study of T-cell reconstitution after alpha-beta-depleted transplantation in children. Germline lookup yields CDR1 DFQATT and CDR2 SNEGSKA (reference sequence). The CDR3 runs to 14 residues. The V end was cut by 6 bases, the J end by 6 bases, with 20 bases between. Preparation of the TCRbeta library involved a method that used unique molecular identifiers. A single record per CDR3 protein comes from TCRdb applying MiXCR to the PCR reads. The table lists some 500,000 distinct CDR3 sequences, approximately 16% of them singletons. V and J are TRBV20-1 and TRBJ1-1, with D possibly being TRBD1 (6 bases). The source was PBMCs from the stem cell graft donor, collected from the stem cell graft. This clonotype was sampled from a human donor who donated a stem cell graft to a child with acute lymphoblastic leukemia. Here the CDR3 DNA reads TGCAGTGCACCGAGGACAGCGGAGGTGTCTGAAGCTTTCTTT. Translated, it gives CSAPRTAEVSEAFF.